The source of this T cell receptor (beta chain) is a study of T-cell reconstitution after alpha-beta-depleted transplantation in children. Germline CDR1 reads MDHEN; CDR2 reads SYDVKM. The V segment lost 5 bases and the J segment 1 base; nucleotides outside the gene matches: 12. The CDR3 contains 17 residues. A few counts support this clonotype. The authors prepared the TCRbeta library with unique molecular identifiers. TCRdb re-called the PCR reads with MiXCR, one entry per CDR3 protein. The table lists 250,000 to 300,000 distinct CDR3 sequences, around a tenth of them singletons. The sequencing here drew on peripheral blood, taken 180 days after TCRalphabeta/CD19-depleted stem cell transplant. The TCR was taken from a male patient between 2 and 15 years old who had a stem cell transplant for chronic granulomatous disease, so the T cells may come from the graft donor. V usage is TRBV28 and J usage is TRBJ2-5; 8 positions agree with TRBD2. The CDR3 coding sequence is TGTGCCAGCAGTCCCCCCCGAGGAGGACTAGCCCAAGAGACCCAGTACTTC. As protein: CASSPPRGGLAQETQYF.